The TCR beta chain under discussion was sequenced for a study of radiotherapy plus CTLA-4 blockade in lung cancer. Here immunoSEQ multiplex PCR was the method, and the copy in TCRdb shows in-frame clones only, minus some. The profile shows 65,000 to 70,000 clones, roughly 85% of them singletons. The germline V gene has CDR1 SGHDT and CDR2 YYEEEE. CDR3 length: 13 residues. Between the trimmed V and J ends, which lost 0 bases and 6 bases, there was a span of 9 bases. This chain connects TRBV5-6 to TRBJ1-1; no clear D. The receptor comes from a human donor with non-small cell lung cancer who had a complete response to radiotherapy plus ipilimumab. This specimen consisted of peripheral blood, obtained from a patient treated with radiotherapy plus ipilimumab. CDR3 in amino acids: CASSLEGRAEAFF. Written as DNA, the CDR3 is TGTGCCAGCAGCTTGGAGGGCAGAGCTGAAGCTTTCTTT.